Sequencing of this T cell receptor beta chain was carried out in a study of memory CD4+ T cells and cytomegalovirus serostatus. Study at large: Donors were healthy Belgian adults, fewer than ten CMV seropositive and about two dozen seronegative. Study-wide findings and caveats: Suggested: most of the CMV-linked TCR signature lies in CD4+ memory cells. CMV serostatus prediction reached median AUC roughly 0.95, or 0.91 with US-trained model.

Germline V gene lookup returns CDR1 SGHAT and CDR2 FQNNGV. Deletions cut 5 bases from V and 6 bases from J, with 25 bases between. The CDR3 loop spans 17 amino acids. This clone was counted a few times. Its matching antigen is unknown. The sort gate was single viable CD3+CD4+CD8-CD45RO+ cells for memory CD4+ T cells. Method: immunoSEQ multiplex PCR; TCRdb's copy keeps in-frame clones and lacks some. The sample yields 35,000 to 50,000 clones, 76% seen once. Sequencing input: memory CD4+ T cells from blood. The chain employs TRBV11-2 and TRBJ1-1; D possibly corresponds to TRBD1 (5 bases). The source of this sequence is an adult in good health and CMV-seronegative. In DNA, the CDR3 is TGTGCCAGCAGCCTAGGGGTGGGTCAGAGGCCTCGAGCTGAAGCTTTCTTT. Protein sequence: CASSLGVGQRPRAEAFF.